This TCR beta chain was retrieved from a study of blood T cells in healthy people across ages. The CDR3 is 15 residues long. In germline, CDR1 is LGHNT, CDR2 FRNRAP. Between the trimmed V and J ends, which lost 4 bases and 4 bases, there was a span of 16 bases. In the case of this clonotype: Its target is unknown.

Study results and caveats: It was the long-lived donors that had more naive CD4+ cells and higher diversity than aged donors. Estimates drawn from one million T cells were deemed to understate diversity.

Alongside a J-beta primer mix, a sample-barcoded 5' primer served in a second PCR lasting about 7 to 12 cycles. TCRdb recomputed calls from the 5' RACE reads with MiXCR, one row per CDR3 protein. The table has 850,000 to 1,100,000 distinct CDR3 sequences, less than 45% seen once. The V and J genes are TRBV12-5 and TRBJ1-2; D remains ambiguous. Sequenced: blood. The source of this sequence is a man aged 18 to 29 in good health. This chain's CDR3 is CASGSPPLAPYGYTF. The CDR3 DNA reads TGTGCTAGTGGTTCCCCCCCTTTGGCCCCCTATGGCTACACCTTC.